What follows are 21 T cell receptor beta chains derived from one specimen sequenced in a study of blood T cell repertoires in COVID-19. The protocol was immunoSEQ multiplex PCR, while the TCRdb copy is restricted to in-frame clones and leaves out a portion. Of roughly 150,000 clones in the sample, around 86% are singletons; the top ten hold around 2.5%. The sample comprised peripheral blood. Receptors originate from a woman aged 80 or over with COVID-19, enrolled during active disease.

The V call is TRBV4-3, the J call TRBJ1-6; maybe TRBD1 (6 bases). The CDR3 is 17 residues long. CDR1 and CDR2 from the germline V gene are LGHNA and YSLEER. V was cut by 0 bases and J by 10 bases, with 19 bases left in between. The CDR3 sequence is CASSQDSAIEGGSPLHF. CDR3 nucleotide sequence: TGCGCCAGCAGCCAAGATTCGGCTATAGAAGGGGGATCACCCCTCCACTTT.

This chain links TRBV4-2 with TRBJ1-5; D is perhaps TRBD1 (5 bases). CDR3 length equals 15 residues. Germline-derived CDR1 and CDR2 are LGHNA and YNFKEQ. Trimming cost V 0 bases and J 0 bases, with 6 bases left between them. CDR3: CASSQETASNQPQHF. CDR3 in DNA: TGTGCCAGCAGCCAAGAGACAGCTAGCAATCAGCCCCAGCATTTT.

The chain has TRBV11-3 and TRBJ2-7; D is perhaps TRBD2 (5 bases). Germline CDR1 is SGHNT and CDR2 is YENEEA. The CDR3 covers 13 residues. V lost 3 bases to trimming and J lost 7 bases, with 13 bases between them. The CDR3 nucleotides are TGTGCCAGCAGCTTCGGCCAAGGAGGTGAGCAGTACTTC. Translated: CASSFGQGGEQYF.

About this clone: A much more abundant neighbour one base away suggests this may be a read error. J is TRBJ1-2 and V is TRBV2; maybe TRBD1 (6 bases). Germline V gives CDR1 SNHLY, CDR2 FYNNEI. CDR3 size: 12 residues. The CDR3: CVSSQGEGGYTF. Here the CDR3 DNA reads TGTGTCAGCTCACAGGGCGAGGGGGGCTACACCTTC.

The chain is built from TRBV28 and TRBJ2-7; 10 positions agree with TRBD1. Trimming cost V 2 bases and J 2 bases; bases outside gene matches: 6. In germline, CDR1 is MDHEN, CDR2 SYDVKM. This CDR3 spans 16 amino acids. CDR3 protein: CASSLRGTGEPYEQYF. The CDR3 DNA sequence: TGTGCCAGCAGTTTAAGGGGGACAGGGGAACCCTACGAGCAGTACTTC.

The chain couples TRBV28 to TRBJ2-1; a weak D match, TRBD1 (6 bases). Germline V gene sequence: CDR1 MDHEN, CDR2 SYDVKM. The CDR3 length is 12 residues. Trimming took 2 bases from V and 10 from J, leaving 9 bases between them. As DNA, the CDR3 is TGTGCCAGCAGTTTACTAGACAGGGAGCAGTTCTTC. Translation gives CASSLLDREQFF.

This rearrangement joins TRBV11-2 to TRBJ2-2; TRBD1 is a possible D gene (5 bases). CDR1 SGHAT and CDR2 FQNNGV come from the germline V gene. Trimming took 1 base from V and 5 from J, leaving 14 bases between them. The CDR3 has 16 amino acids. CDR3: CASSLVSRAGTGELFF. CDR3 nucleotides: TGTGCCAGCAGCTTAGTTTCTCGGGCAGGGACCGGGGAGCTGTTTTTT.

The rearrangement joins TRBV3-1 (or the pseudogene TRBV3-2) to TRBJ1-5; D not resolved. This CDR3 contains 13 residues. Per germline, CDR1 LGHDT and CDR2 YNNKEL (reference sequence). V lost 4 bases to trimming and J lost 3 bases, with 7 bases between them. The CDR3 nucleotides are TGTGCCAGCAGCCCTCAGTCCAATCAGCCCCAGCATTTT. Amino acids: CASSPQSNQPQHF.

The J gene is TRBJ2-2, the V gene TRBV3-1 (or the pseudogene TRBV3-2); 11 positions match TRBD2. Germline CDR1 is LGHDT and CDR2 is YNNKEL (reference sequence). Trimming at V came to 4 bases and at J to 5 bases, leaving 6 bases not matched to a gene. This CDR3 has 16 residues. The DNA of the CDR3 is TGTGCCAGCAGCCTTGGACTAGCGGGTACGACCGGGGAGCTGTTTTTT. Translated, it gives CASSLGLAGTTGELFF.

This clone has more than one count but fewer than ten. This chain links TRBV7-9 with TRBJ1-4, with D possibly being TRBD1 (5 bases). The CDR3 runs to 15 residues. The V end was cut by 1 base, the J end by 8 bases, with 14 bases between. The germline V gene encodes CDR1 SEHNR and CDR2 FQNEAQ (reference sequence). Here the CDR3 reads CASSLDAGNWEKLFF. The CDR3 nucleotides are TGTGCCAGCAGCTTAGACGCAGGGAATTGGGAAAAACTGTTTTTT.

The chain carries TRBV9 and TRBJ1-2; tentatively, D is TRBD1 (6 bases). CDR1 is SGDLS and CDR2 is YYNGEE in the germline V gene. The germline V and J ends were trimmed by 0 bases and 2 bases, with 11 bases remaining between them. This CDR3 is built from 15 residues. CDR3 sequence: CASSVGADRNYGYTF. The CDR3 DNA is TGTGCCAGCAGCGTAGGTGCCGACAGGAACTATGGCTACACCTTC.

A word on this clone: A much larger clone differs from this one at a single base, so this may be a read error. Other nucleotide sequences from this sample produce the same CDR3. The chain is built from TRBV6-4 and TRBJ2-3; possible D gene TRBD2, 6 bases. V lost 2 bases, J lost 3 bases, and 6 bases lay in between. This CDR3 comprises 13 residues. The germline gives CDR1 MRHNA, CDR2 SNTAGT. The chain's CDR3 is CASSDRETDTQYF. CDR3 in DNA: TGTGCCAGCAGTGACCGGGAGACAGATACGCAGTATTTT.

The sample holds one count of this clone. V and J are TRBV10-3 and TRBJ1-1; a possible D gene is TRBD1 (5 bases). The CDR3 is made up of 13 amino acids. Per the germline V gene, CDR1 is ENHRY and CDR2 is SYGVKD. The V end lost 7 bases, the J end lost 4 bases, and 13 bases lay between the germline ends. The CDR3 here is CAIMRQGSTEAFF. For the CDR3, the DNA is TGTGCCATCATGCGGCAGGGTAGCACTGAAGCTTTCTTT.

The chain is built from TRBV10-1 and TRBJ2-7, with TRBD2 matching over 7 bases. The V gene's germline CDR1 is WNHNN and CDR2 SYGVQD (reference sequence). The CDR3 has 15 amino acids. The J segment lost 5 bases and the V segment lost 7 bases, leaving 14 bases of the junction unmatched. The CDR3 loop reads CASIQYPASGNEQYF. The CDR3 DNA sequence: TGCGCCAGCATCCAATATCCCGCTAGCGGAAACGAGCAGTACTTC.

This chain connects TRBV25-1 to TRBJ2-3; TRBD2 matches at 10 bases. CDR1 MGHDK and CDR2 SYGVNS come from the germline V gene. This CDR3 is 16 amino acids long. Trimming cost V 3 bases and J 4 bases; bases outside gene matches: 7. The CDR3 spells CASSDLPSGSPDTQYF. The CDR3, as DNA: TGTGCCAGCAGTGACCTTCCTAGCGGGAGTCCAGATACGCAGTATTTT. The full variable domain, completed using reference TRBV25-1 and TRBJ2-3, is EADIYQTPRYLVIGTGKKITLECSQTMGHDKMYWYQQDPGMELHLIHYSYGVNSTEKGDLSSESTVSRIRTEHFPLTLESARPSHTSQYLCASSDLPSGSPDTQYFGPGTRLTVL.

The DNA of the CDR3 is TGTGCCAGCAGCGTAGGTCGGGACAAAGACTATGGCTACACCTTC. Amino acids: CASSVGRDKDYGYTF. The rearrangement joins TRBV7-9 to TRBJ1-2; possibly TRBD1 for D (6 bases). V was shortened by 5 bases and J by 3 bases, with 16 bases between the two germline ends. From germline, CDR1 is SEHNR and CDR2 FQNEAQ (reference sequence). This CDR3 region has 15 residues.

The chain recombines TRBV3-1 (or the pseudogene TRBV3-2) with TRBJ1-4; 9 bases match TRBD1. The CDR3 is made up of 15 amino acids. Germline CDR1 and CDR2: LGHDT and YNNKEL (reference sequence). The V and J ends lost 1 base and 9 bases, in that order; junction bases with no gene match: 6. This CDR3 reads CASSQAGTGTKKLFF. In DNA form, the CDR3 reads TGTGCCAGCAGCCAAGCCGGGACAGGGACTAAAAAACTGTTTTTT.

J is TRBJ1-1 and V is TRBV28; a weak D match, TRBD1 (5 bases). CDR1 is MDHEN and CDR2 is SYDVKM in the germline V gene. The CDR3 runs 14 residues. The germline V and J ends were trimmed by 2 bases and 3 bases, with 10 bases remaining between them. CDR3 region: CASSLPQGYTEAFF. CDR3 bases: TGTGCCAGCAGTTTACCCCAGGGTTACACTGAAGCTTTCTTT.

The chain carries TRBV6-5 and TRBJ2-7; D gene ambiguous. CDR3 length equals 14 residues. Germline lookup yields CDR1 MNHEY and CDR2 SVGAGI. Trimming pared 7 bases from V and 1 base from J, leaving 14 bases between. This chain's CDR3 is CASKSRTSSYEQYF. As DNA, the CDR3 is TGTGCCAGCAAGTCCAGAACCAGTTCCTACGAGCAGTACTTC.

The count of this clone is one. The rearrangement links TRBV5-6 to TRBJ1-1; D is ambiguous. Germline CDR1 SGHDT, CDR2 YYEEEE. V lost 0 bases and J 1 base, leaving 7 bases between the germline ends. The CDR3 consists of 14 residues. CDR3 nucleotide sequence: TGTGCCAGCAGCTTGGGTCCGGGGAACACTGAAGCTTTCTTT. It codes for CASSLGPGNTEAFF.

The chain links TRBV28 to TRBJ2-3; perhaps TRBD2 as D (6 bases). The germline V gene encodes CDR1 MDHEN and CDR2 SYDVKM. Trimming stripped 2 bases from V and 2 bases from J, with 11 bases between. The CDR3 is made up of 15 amino acids. The CDR3 bases are TGTGCCAGCAGTTTAGCGGGAATAAACACAGATACGCAGTATTTT. This translates into CASSLAGINTDTQYF.